The sequence of this T cell receptor (beta chain) was determined in a study of blood T cell repertoires in COVID-19. Study summary: Acute and convalescent COVID-19 samples came from the United States, Italy and Spain. Sources were T cells, B-cell-depleted T cells, or PBMCs; the material itself was cDNA or gDNA.

The germline CDR1 and CDR2 sequences are SGHVS and FQNEAQ. The V end was cut by 4 bases, the J end by 5 bases, with 11 bases between. The CDR3 loop spans 14 amino acids. Methods used by the authors: Cell counts per sample came from amplifying reference gene primers. Measured with immunoSEQ multiplex PCR; TCRdb has only the in-frame clones, and not every one. V and J calls and clone size are as listed in that table; D and trimming were resolved from the DNA. The sample records 110,000 or so clones, about four fifths being singletons. The clonotype comes from a middle-aged woman with acute or convalescent COVID-19. The sequencing input was peripheral blood. This rearrangement joins TRBV7-8 to TRBJ1-4; tentatively, D is TRBD1 (5 bases). The CDR3 DNA sequence: TGTGCCAGCAGCTCCCGGGGGGGAAATGAAAAACTGTTTTTT. Protein product: CASSSRGGNEKLFF.